This T cell receptor (beta chain) came from a study of blood T cell repertoires in COVID-19 (dated by TCRdb to 2020 to 2021). With respect to the entire study: Samples covering the acute and convalescent phases of COVID-19 were provided by collaborators in the United States, Italy and Spain. The material from the prospective study consisted of cDNA or gDNA derived from T cells, B-cell-depleted T cells, or PBMCs. The dataset comprised deeply sampled blood TCRbeta repertoires from subjects exposed to, actively infected with, or recovered from COVID-19. The repertoires were released in a freely available public database intended as a resource for research on the immune response to SARS-CoV-2. The samples were drawn from two sources: the first 160 participants of the ongoing ImmuneRACE study, and 950 to 1,500 subjects contributed by 6 global collaborators. The sample metadata nearly always contained a de-identified subject ID, COVID-19 status, age in years and sex. HLA class I and class II types, where available, came from metadata supplied by the sample provider rather than from assay-based typing.

The CDR3 holds 17 amino acids from the cysteine to the phenylalanine. Only the CDR3 DNA stays, 51 bases, in frame from base 1. After removal of 5 bases from V and 0 bases from J, the junction retains 6 bases not matched to a gene. CDR1 LGHDT and CDR2 YNNKEL were looked up in the germline V gene (reference sequence). At one collaborating source in Seattle, patients were enrolled during active infection and were followed longitudinally through the course of disease. Each collaborating institution followed its own protocols to collect whole blood in K2EDTA tubes. For TCRbeta analysis, collaborator samples were shipped as frozen whole blood, as isolated PBMCs, or as DNA extracted from either sample type. Study-wide findings and limitations: Clinical and demographic metadata were provided uncurated, with the amount varying by source and participant.

TCRbeta CDR3 regions were amplified from genomic DNA by means of the immunoSEQ Assay, a bias-controlled multiplex PCR. The paper's processing steps were these. Nucleated cell counts per sample were estimated from amplification of reference gene primers within the assay. To quantify the absolute abundance of each unique TCRbeta CDR3 rearrangement, sequence reads were collapsed and filtered. For each sample, productive Simpson clonality was calculated as the square root of Simpson's diversity index over productive rearrangements. The table was pulled from immuneACCESS by TCRdb, which kept in-frame rearrangements only. Such tables lose some clones; where checked, under half of the loss comes from unresolved V genes, and the rest has no known cause. V, J and clone size derive from that table, while D and trimming were established from the DNA sequence. The sample data list roughly 350,000 clones, and 70% to 90% of these were observed just once. The ten largest make up 10% of the sample.

Worth noting for this clone: What this receptor recognizes is not known. Base qualities are not at hand, and no much larger clone is one base apart.

Here the chain combines TRBV3-1 (or the pseudogene TRBV3-2) and TRBJ2-6, with 8 central nucleotides matching TRBD2. Sample: peripheral blood. The sequence was obtained from a woman between 25 and 40 years old with COVID-19, enrolled during active disease. CDR3 protein: CASSVIAGSSGANVLTF. The nucleotide sequence is given as TGTGCCAGCAGCGTGATAGCGGGATCCTCTGGGGCCAACGTCCTGACTTTC.